The 8 T cell receptor beta chains in this list originate from one sample, sequenced in a study of blood T cell dynamics during melanoma immunotherapy. Measured with immunoSEQ multiplex PCR; TCRdb has only the in-frame clones, and not every one. The table has 10,000 to 15,000 clones, 86% seen once; the top ten hold approximately 4.7%. Time point here: pre-treatment baseline. This material consisted of blood, taken from a patient treated with checkpoint blockade. The source is a human donor with melanoma.

This clone was recorded once. The chain has TRBV18 and TRBJ2-7; 10 nucleotides align to TRBD2. CDR3 size: 14 residues. CDR1 and CDR2 (germline): KGHSH, LQKENI. Losses at the gene ends were 3 bases for V and 6 bases for J; bases not matched to a gene: 5. CDR3 sequence (DNA): TGTGCCAGCTCACCGGGTAGCGGGAGGCCCGAGCAGTACTTC. Protein product: CASSPGSGRPEQYF.

The rearrangement uses TRBV25-1 and TRBJ2-2; D gene uncertain. This CDR3 spans 15 amino acids. In germline, CDR1 is MGHDK, CDR2 SYGVNS. Between the trimmed V and J ends, which lost 2 bases and 5 bases, there was a span of 12 bases. CDR3 amino acids: CASSEGHSLTGELFF. The CDR3 DNA is TGTGCCAGCAGTGAAGGTCACAGTCTTACCGGGGAGCTGTTTTTT.

The rearrangement joins TRBV9 to TRBJ2-2; D may be TRBD1 (5 bases). CDR1 and CDR2 from the germline V gene are SGDLS and YYNGEE. Trimming removed 4 bases from V and 2 bases from J, with 15 bases in between. This CDR3 is 16 amino acids long. CDR3 sequence reads: CASSSRLQGNTGELFF. Here the CDR3 DNA reads TGTGCCAGCAGCTCAAGACTCCAGGGAAACACCGGGGAGCTGTTTTTT. The variable domain in full, completed from reference TRBV9 and TRBJ2-2, reads DSGVTQTPKHLITATGQRVTLRCSPRSGDLSVYWYQQSLDQGLQFLIQYYNGEERAKGNILERFSAQQFPDLHSELNLSSLELGDSALYFCASSSRLQGNTGELFFGEGSRLTVL.

The V and J genes are TRBV7-8 and TRBJ2-6; TRBD2 might be the D (5 bases). Trimming removed 5 bases from V and 10 bases from J, with 15 bases in between. Germline CDR1 SGHVS, CDR2 FQNEAQ. The CDR3 is 14 residues long. CDR3 sequence (DNA): TGTGCCAGCAGCATTCGGACTGAACGTAACGTCCTGACTTTC. Amino acid sequence: CASSIRTERNVLTF.

The rearrangement uses TRBV4-2 and TRBJ1-4; D is perhaps TRBD1 (6 bases). Germline loops: CDR1 LGHNA, CDR2 YNFKEQ. This CDR3 is built from 15 residues. The ends were cut back, 1 base at V and 7 bases at J, with 13 bases in the middle. The CDR3 DNA is TGTGCCAGCAGCCAAGTAGAACAGGGCACTGAAAAACTGTTTTTT. It specifies CASSQVEQGTEKLFF.

The chain has TRBV27 and TRBJ1-2, with D maybe TRBD1 (5 bases). V was pared by 5 bases and J by 0 bases, with 13 bases between. The CDR3 loop spans 15 amino acids. Germline V gene sequence: CDR1 MNHEY, CDR2 SMNVEV (reference sequence). The CDR3 protein is CASSPTGSANYGYTF. CDR3 nucleotides: TGTGCCAGCAGTCCAACAGGTTCCGCTAACTATGGCTACACCTTC.

J is TRBJ2-1 and V is TRBV27, with 11 bases aligning to TRBD2. In germline, CDR1 is MNHEY, CDR2 SMNVEV (reference sequence). J was trimmed by 7 bases and V by 4 bases; bases with no gene match: 18. This CDR3 is 19 amino acids long. The CDR3 loop reads CASSSQMNVAGGPVNEQFF. CDR3 in DNA: TGTGCCAGCAGTTCTCAAATGAATGTAGCGGGAGGGCCCGTGAATGAGCAGTTCTTC.

The chain employs TRBV6-5 and TRBJ2-7, with 8 positions matching TRBD2. Germline V lookup: CDR1 MNHEY, CDR2 SVGAGI. Trimming took 6 bases from V and 2 from J; bases not matched to a gene: 6. The CDR3 loop spans 14 amino acids. The CDR3 loop is CASRGTRATYEQYF. DNA for the CDR3: TGTGCCAGCAGAGGGACTAGAGCTACCTACGAGCAGTACTTC.